The TCR beta chain described here comes from a study of regulatory T cells in long-lasting Graves disease. Time point indicated: newly diagnosed GD, antithyroid drugs for less than 3 months. PBMC RNA was the source of the TCR library. Building of the TCR beta libraries involved iRepertoire HTBI primers and Arm-PCR of CDR3 regions. One entry per CDR3 protein results from TCRdb running MiXCR on the multiplex PCR reads. This sample has 540,000 or so distinct CDR3 sequences, with approximately 12% found just once. This same sample was also part of a study on T cells in Graves' hyperthyroidism and ophthalmopathy. Per that paper: First-round RT-PCR with HTBI primers amplified the TCR CDR3 region. Within blood appeared most thyroid clonotypes that had expanded above 0.001.

The material sequenced was peripheral blood mononuclear cells (PBMCs), taken at new diagnosis, from a patient treated with antithyroid drugs. The sequence came from a man in his thirties or forties with Graves disease.

The CDR3 is CATSGILTGAGETQYF. CDR3 in DNA: TGTGCCACCAGCGGAATCCTGACAGGGGCCGGCGAGACCCAGTACTTC. J is TRBJ2-5 and V is TRBV15; 8 nucleotides line up with TRBD1. Germline loops: CDR1 LNHNV, CDR2 YYDKDF (reference sequence). This CDR3 is built from 16 residues. V was clipped by 5 bases and J by 5 bases; unmatched bases: 13.